These 3 T cell receptor beta chains were sequenced from one sample in a study of T cells expressing NK-cell markers. For each CDR3 protein, TCRdb gives one entry from its re-call of the 5' RACE reads, without DNA. This sample's table reports 350,000 to 500,000 distinct CDR3 sequences. The sequenced sample was blood T cells: a sorted CD56 or NKG2C T cell subset, CD4+ or CD8+ T cells, or bulk PBMC T cells (not recorded which). The receptor set was obtained from a woman aged 18-70 years in good health.

This chain joins TRBV20-1 and TRBJ2-2. Germline V gives CDR1 DFQATT, CDR2 SNEGSKA (reference sequence). This CDR3 has 14 residues. CDR3 loop: CSARGSGNTGELFF.

J is TRBJ2-7 and V is TRBV6-2 or TRBV6-3; TCRdb selects TRBD2, and the lack of DNA leaves this call unchecked. The germline V gene encodes CDR1 MNHEY and CDR2 SVGEGT. This CDR3 is 15 amino acids long. This chain's CDR3 is CASSRGISGIYEQYF.

The chain recombines TRBV7-9 with TRBJ2-7. The germline gives CDR1 SEHNR, CDR2 FQNEAQ (reference sequence). The CDR3 spans 14 residues. The CDR3 sequence: CASSRSGTPYEQYF.